The clone carrying this T cell receptor beta chain has a count of ten or more. Its cognate antigen is unknown. The V gene end was trimmed by 1 base and the J gene end by 2 bases; junction bases not matched to a gene: 4. This CDR3 has 14 amino acids. Germline V gene sequence: CDR1 DFQATT, CDR2 SNEGSKA (reference sequence). MiXCR, applied by TCRdb to the 5' RACE reads, yields one record per CDR3 protein. The profile shows about 62,000 distinct CDR3 sequences, just under 30% of them singletons. Study results and caveats: Tumor Treg TCRs overlapped most with tumor naive CD4+ cells.

This chain connects TRBV20-1 to TRBJ2-5, with 7 bases identical to TRBD1. This TCR came from a female donor with breast cancer. The sequenced sample consisted of tumor-infiltrating naive CD4+ T cells sorted from the breast tumor. Subset denoted: naive CD4+ T cells, CD4+CD45RA+CD25-. The DNA for the CDR3 is TGCAGTGCTAGAGGGGACAGTCCGCAAGAGACCCAGTACTTC. As protein: CSARGDSPQETQYF.